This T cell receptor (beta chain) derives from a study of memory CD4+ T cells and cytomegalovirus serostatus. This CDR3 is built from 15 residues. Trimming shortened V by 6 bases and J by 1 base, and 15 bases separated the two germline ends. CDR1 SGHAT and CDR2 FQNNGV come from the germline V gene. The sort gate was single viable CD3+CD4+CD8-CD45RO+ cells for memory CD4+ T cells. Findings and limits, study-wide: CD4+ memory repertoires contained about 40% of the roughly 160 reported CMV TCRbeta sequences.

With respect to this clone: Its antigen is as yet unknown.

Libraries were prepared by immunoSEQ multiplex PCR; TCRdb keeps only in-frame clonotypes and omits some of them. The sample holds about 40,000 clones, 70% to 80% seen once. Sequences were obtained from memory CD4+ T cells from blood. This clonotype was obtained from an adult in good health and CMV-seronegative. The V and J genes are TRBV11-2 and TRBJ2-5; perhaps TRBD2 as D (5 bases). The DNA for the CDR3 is TGTGCCAGCAGTTTACGACGGAGGATCCAAGAGACCCAGTACTTC. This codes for CASSLRRRIQETQYF.